The rows below give T cell receptor beta chains drawn from one sample of a study of T-cell reconstitution after alpha-beta-depleted transplantation in children. From the PCR reads, TCRdb called clonotypes with MiXCR, one entry per CDR3 protein. The sample has 450,000 to 500,000 distinct CDR3 sequences, approximately 12% seen once. The source material was PBMCs from the stem cell graft donor, sampled from the stem cell graft. The receptor set was obtained from a human donor who donated a stem cell graft to a child with combined immunodeficiency. Both conserved end residues are part of each CDR3.

TRBV6-2/TRBV6-3	CASSYSKGGGWTSGAHEQFF
TRBV12-3/TRBV12-4	CASSWEGGYEQYF
TRBV12-3/TRBV12-4	CASTPGAGGWNEQFF
TRBV12-3/TRBV12-4	CASSFEEGSGANVLTF
TRBV28	CASSAREIGYEQYF
TRBV7-6	CASSLASASSGNTIYF
TRBV20-1	CSASRDTGYNEQFF
TRBV29-1	CSVDPSGQRCEQYF
TRBV7-2	CASSHSTWDRGHETQYF
TRBV15	CATSRDGSTGGLTDTQYF
TRBV20-1	CSALRVGGGSYNEQFF
TRBV25-1	CASSDLGPPNEKLFF
TRBV4-1	CASSQVLDHFTDTQYF
TRBV6-2/TRBV6-3	CASSFGFSYEQYF
TRBV29-1	CSVVSTGEREQYF
TRBV18	CASSSYMGSPNYEQYF
TRBV3-1	CASSQGRGTGYEQYF
TRBV20-1	CSATGANQPQHF
TRBV7-6	CASSRGLAGDTQYF
TRBV12-3/TRBV12-4	CASSLGEGITTDTQYF
TRBV13	CASSHGGDTEAFF
TRBV25-1	CASVSLHEAFF
TRBV12-3/TRBV12-4	CASSFAAGYEQYF
TRBV6-1	CASSPTQIYYEQYF